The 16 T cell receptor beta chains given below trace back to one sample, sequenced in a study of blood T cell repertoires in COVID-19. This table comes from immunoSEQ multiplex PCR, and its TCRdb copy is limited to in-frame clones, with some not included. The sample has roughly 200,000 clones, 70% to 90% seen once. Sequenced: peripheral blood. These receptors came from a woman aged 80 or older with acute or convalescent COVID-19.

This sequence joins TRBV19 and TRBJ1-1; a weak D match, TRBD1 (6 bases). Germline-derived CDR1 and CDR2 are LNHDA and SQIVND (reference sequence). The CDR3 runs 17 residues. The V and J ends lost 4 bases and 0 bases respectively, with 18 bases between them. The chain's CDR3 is CASSTTGPFLMNTEAFF. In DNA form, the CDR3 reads TGTGCCAGTAGTACGACAGGACCCTTCCTCATGAACACTGAAGCTTTCTTT.

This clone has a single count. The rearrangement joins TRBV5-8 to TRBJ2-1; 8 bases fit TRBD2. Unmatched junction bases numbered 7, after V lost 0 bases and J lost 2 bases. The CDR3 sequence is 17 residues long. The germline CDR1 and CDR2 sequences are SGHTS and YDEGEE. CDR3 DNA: TGTGCCAGCAGCTTGGTTAAGACTAGCGCGACCTACAATGAGCAGTTCTTC. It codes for CASSLVKTSATYNEQFF.

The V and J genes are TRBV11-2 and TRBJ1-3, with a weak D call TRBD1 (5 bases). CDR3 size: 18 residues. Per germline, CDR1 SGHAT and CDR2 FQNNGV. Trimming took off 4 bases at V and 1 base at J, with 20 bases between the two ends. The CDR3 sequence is CASSYTRGDGTSGNTIYF. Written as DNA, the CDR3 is TGTGCCAGCAGCTACACAAGGGGCGACGGTACATCTGGAAACACCATATATTTT.

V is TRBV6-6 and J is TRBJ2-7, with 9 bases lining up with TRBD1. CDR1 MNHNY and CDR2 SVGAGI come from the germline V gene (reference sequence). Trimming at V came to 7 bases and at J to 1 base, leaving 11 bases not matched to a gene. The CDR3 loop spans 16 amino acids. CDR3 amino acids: CASTSGTGSPSYEQYF. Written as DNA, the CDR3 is TGTGCCAGCACCTCCGGGACAGGGAGCCCTTCCTACGAGCAGTACTTC.

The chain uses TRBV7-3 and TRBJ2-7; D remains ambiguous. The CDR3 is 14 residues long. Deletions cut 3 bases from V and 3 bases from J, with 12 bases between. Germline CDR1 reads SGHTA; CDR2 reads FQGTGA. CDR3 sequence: CASSFYTPDYEQYF. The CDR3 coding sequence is TGTGCCAGCAGCTTTTATACCCCAGACTACGAGCAGTACTTC.

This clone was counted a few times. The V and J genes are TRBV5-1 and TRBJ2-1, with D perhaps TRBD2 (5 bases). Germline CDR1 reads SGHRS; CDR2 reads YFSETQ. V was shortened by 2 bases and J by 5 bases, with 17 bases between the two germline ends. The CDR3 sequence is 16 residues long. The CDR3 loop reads CASSFPRGEGNNEQFF. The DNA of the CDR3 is TGCGCCAGCAGCTTCCCTCGGGGAGAAGGCAACAATGAGCAGTTCTTC.

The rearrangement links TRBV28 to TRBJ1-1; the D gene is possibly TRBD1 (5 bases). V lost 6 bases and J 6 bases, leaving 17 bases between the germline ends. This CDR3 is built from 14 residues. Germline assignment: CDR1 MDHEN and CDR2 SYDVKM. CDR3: CASSLHQGTAEAFF. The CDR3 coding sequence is TGTGCCAGCAGCCTTCACCAGGGTACCGCTGAAGCTTTCTTT.

CDR3 in DNA: TGTGCCAGCAGTGAATCCTGGGGGGTCACTGAAGCTTTCTTT. It yields the protein CASSESWGVTEAFF. The chain is built from TRBV25-1 and TRBJ1-1, with a weak D call TRBD1 (5 bases). The V gene lost 1 base and the J gene lost 4 bases, with 10 bases spanning the gap. This CDR3 is built from 14 residues. Germline V gene sequence: CDR1 MGHDK, CDR2 SYGVNS.

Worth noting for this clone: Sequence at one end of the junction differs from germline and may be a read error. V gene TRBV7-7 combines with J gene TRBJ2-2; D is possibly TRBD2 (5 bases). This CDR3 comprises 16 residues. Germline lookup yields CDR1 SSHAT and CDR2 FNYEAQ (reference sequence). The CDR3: CASSLAPGSYTGELFF. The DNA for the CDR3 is TGTGCTAGCAGCTTAGCGCCGGGATCTTACACCGGGGAGCTGTTTTTT.

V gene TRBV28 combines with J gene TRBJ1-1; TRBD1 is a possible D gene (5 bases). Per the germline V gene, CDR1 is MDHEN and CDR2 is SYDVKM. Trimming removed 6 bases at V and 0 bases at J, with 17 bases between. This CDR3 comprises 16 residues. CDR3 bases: TGTGCCAGCAGCTTTACAGGTGCCTACATGAACACTGAAGCTTTCTTT. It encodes CASSFTGAYMNTEAFF.

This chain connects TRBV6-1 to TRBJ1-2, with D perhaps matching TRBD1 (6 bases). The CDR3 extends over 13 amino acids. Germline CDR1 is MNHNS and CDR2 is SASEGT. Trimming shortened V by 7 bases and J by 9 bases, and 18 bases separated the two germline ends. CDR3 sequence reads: CASTPGAGDRYTF. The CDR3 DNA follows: TGTGCCAGCACTCCGGGGGCGGGAGATCGCTACACCTTC.

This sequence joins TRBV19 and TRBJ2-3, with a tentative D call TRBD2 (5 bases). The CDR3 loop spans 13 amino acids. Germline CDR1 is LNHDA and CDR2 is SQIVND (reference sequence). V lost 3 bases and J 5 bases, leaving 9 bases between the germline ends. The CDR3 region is CASSMDRGDTQYF. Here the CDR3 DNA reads TGTGCCAGTAGTATGGACCGGGGAGATACGCAGTATTTT.

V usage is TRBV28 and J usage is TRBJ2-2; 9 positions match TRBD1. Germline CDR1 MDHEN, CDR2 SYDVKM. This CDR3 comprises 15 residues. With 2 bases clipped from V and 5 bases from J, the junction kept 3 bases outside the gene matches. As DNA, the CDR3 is TGTGCCAGCAGTTTAAACAGGGGGCCGACCGGGGAGCTGTTTTTT. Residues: CASSLNRGPTGELFF.

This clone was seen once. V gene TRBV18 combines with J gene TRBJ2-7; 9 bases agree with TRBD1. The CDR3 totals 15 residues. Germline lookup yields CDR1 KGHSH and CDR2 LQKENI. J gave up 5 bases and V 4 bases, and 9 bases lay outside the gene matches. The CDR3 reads CASSRLGQGYNEQYF. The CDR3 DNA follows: TGTGCCAGCTCACGGCTGGGACAGGGATACAACGAGCAGTACTTC.

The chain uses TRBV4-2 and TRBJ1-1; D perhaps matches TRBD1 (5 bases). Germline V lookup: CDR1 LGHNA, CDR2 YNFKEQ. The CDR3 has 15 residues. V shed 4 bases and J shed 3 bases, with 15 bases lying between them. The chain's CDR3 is CASSPGPAGDTEAFF. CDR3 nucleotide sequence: TGTGCCAGCAGCCCGGGACCGGCGGGGGACACTGAAGCTTTCTTT.

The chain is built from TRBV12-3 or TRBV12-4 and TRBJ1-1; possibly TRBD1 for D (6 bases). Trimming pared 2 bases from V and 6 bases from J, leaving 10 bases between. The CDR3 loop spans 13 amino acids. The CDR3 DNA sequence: TGTGCCAGCAGTTTACAGGGGAGATCTGAAGCTTTCTTT. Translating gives CASSLQGRSEAFF.